One TCR beta chain is described in this entry. Antigen specificity is unknown. The sample originates from a study of graft-versus-host responses after intestinal transplantation. Study background: Anti-thymocyte globulin induction preceded two to four years of tacrolimus and steroid maintenance in all recipients.

Clones were sequenced by immunoSEQ multiplex PCR, and TCRdb holds only the in-frame ones, with some missing. The table shows about 57,000 clones, with 70% to 90% occurring only once. Regarding the study as a whole: Early post-transplant declines in HvG were associated with peak levels of circulating GvH clones. GvH clones detected in recipient marrow included some appearing first in ileum or blood. Patients with graft-donor T cell macrochimerism had high graft-versus-host to host-versus-graft clonal ratios in allografts.

The CDR3 spans 16 residues. Germline CDR1 MDHEN, CDR2 SYDVKM. V shed 2 bases, J shed 2 bases, and the junction held 7 bases outside the gene matches. This material consisted of PBMCs, taken 26 days after transplant. The gene calls are TRBV28 and TRBJ2-3; 7 positions agree with TRBD1. The source of this sequence is a human patient who received an intestinal transplant, so some T cells may come from the graft donor. The CDR3 DNA follows: TGTGCCAGCAGTTTAAACAGGGGAGTTGACACAGATACGCAGTATTTT. Amino acids: CASSLNRGVDTDTQYF. Using reference TRBV28 and TRBJ2-3 for the parts outside the CDR3, the full variable domain is DVKVTQSSRYLVKRTGEKVFLECVQDMDHENMFWYRQDPGLGLRLIYFSYDVKMKEKGDIPEGYSVSREKKERFSLILESASTNQTSMYLCASSLNRGVDTDTQYFGPGTRLTVL.